The entry below describes one T cell receptor (beta chain). CDR1 is SNHLY and CDR2 is FYNNEI in the germline V gene. Trimming pared 8 bases from V and 2 bases from J, leaving 13 bases between. The CDR3 is 13 amino acids. The sample originates from a study of blood T cell repertoires in COVID-19. Study in general: T cells, B-cell-depleted T cells, or PBMCs supplied cDNA or gDNA.

TCRdb's copy holds only in-frame clones and misses some; the assay was immunoSEQ multiplex PCR. The sample contains roughly 60,000 clones, around 84% of which appear only once. The origin of this receptor is a woman aged 55-69 years with acute or convalescent COVID-19. Material: peripheral blood. V gene TRBV2 combines with J gene TRBJ2-7; tentatively, D is TRBD1 (6 bases). In DNA, the CDR3 is TGTGCCAGCCGGCAGGGGAGTACCTACGAGCAGTACTTC. Translation gives CASRQGSTYEQYF.